These 13 T cell receptor beta chains share one sample of origin, sequenced in a study of control samples from healthy donors and cancer patients (TCRdb year 2020). Library construction relied on the immunoSEQ multiplex PCR assay. The table was pulled from immuneACCESS by TCRdb, which kept in-frame rearrangements only. Such tables lose some clones; where checked, under half of the loss comes from unresolved V genes, and the rest has no known cause. The sample table contains 95,000 to 150,000 clones; only one count was recorded for about 86% of them. Jointly, the top ten make up roughly an eighth of the sample. The sample comprised blood. Receptor source: a man aged 30 to 45 in good health.

V usage is TRBV11-2 and J usage is TRBJ2-1; the D gene is possibly TRBD1 (6 bases). With 5 bases removed from V and 0 bases from J, the gap between germline ends came to 11 bases. This CDR3 has 15 residues. Per germline, CDR1 SGHAT and CDR2 FQNNGV. CDR3 protein: CASSRDRSSYNEQFF. In DNA form, the CDR3 reads TGTGCCAGCAGCCGAGACAGGAGCTCCTACAATGAGCAGTTCTTC.

The chain links TRBV3-1 (or the pseudogene TRBV3-2) to TRBJ2-6; D unresolved. This CDR3 region has 16 residues. Germline V CDR1 and CDR2: LGHDT, YNNKEL (reference sequence). With 2 bases removed from V and 0 bases from J, the gap between germline ends came to 8 bases. Here the CDR3 DNA reads TGTGCCAGCAGCCAACTTCTCTCCTCTGGGGCCAACGTCCTGACTTTC. Translated: CASSQLLSSGANVLTF.

The chain joins TRBV5-1 to TRBJ1-5, with 10 bases fitting TRBD1. The CDR3 is 16 residues long. Germline-derived CDR1 and CDR2 are SGHRS and YFSETQ. The V segment lost 4 bases and the J segment 0 bases; nucleotides outside the gene matches: 4. CDR3 sequence reads: CASSPGTGDSNQPQHF. CDR3 bases: TGCGCCAGCAGCCCGGGGACAGGGGATAGCAATCAGCCCCAGCATTTT.

The count of this clone is one. This rearrangement joins TRBV9 to TRBJ1-3; unclear D gene. Trimming stripped 0 bases from V and 0 bases from J, with 10 bases between. CDR3 length: 16 amino acids. Germline CDR1 SGDLS, CDR2 YYNGEE. CDR3 coding DNA: TGTGCCAGCAGCGTAGCTAACAGTAACTCTGGAAACACCATATATTTT. Translating it yields CASSVANSNSGNTIYF.

Only a few counts were recorded for this clone. The gene calls are TRBV25-1 and TRBJ1-3, with TRBD1 identical over 7 bases. V lost 0 bases, J lost 3 bases, and 5 bases stayed unmatched. CDR1 is MGHDK, CDR2 SYGVNS, per germline. This CDR3 has 16 amino acids. The chain's CDR3 is CASSEYNRGYGNTIYF. For the CDR3, the DNA is TGTGCCAGCAGTGAATACAACAGGGGATATGGAAACACCATATATTTT.

The chain recombines TRBV10-2 with TRBJ2-7; the D is unclear. The CDR3 extends over 12 amino acids. V shed 3 bases and J shed 7 bases, with 10 bases lying between them. CDR1 is WSHSY and CDR2 is SAAADI in the germline V gene. The CDR3 protein is CASSEPTAEQYV. CDR3 in DNA: TGCGCCAGCAGTGAACCGACGGCTGAGCAGTACGTC.

This sequence joins TRBV5-6 and TRBJ2-5; 7 bases align to TRBD1. V lost 2 bases, J lost 2 bases, and 12 bases stayed unmatched. CDR3 length: 17 amino acids. Germline V gene lookup returns CDR1 SGHDT and CDR2 YYEEEE. This CDR3 is CASSLMTGRTGQETQYF. Written as DNA, the CDR3 is TGTGCCAGCAGCTTAATGACAGGGCGGACCGGACAAGAGACCCAGTACTTC. Looking up the rest from reference TRBV5-6 and TRBJ2-5 gives the full variable domain: DAGVTQSPTHLIKTRGQQVTLRCSPKSGHDTVSWYQQALGQGPQFIFQYYEEEERQRGNFPDRFSGHQFPNYSSELNVNALLLGDSALYLCASSLMTGRTGQETQYFGPGTRLLVL.

The V call is TRBV30, the J call TRBJ1-2; D may be TRBD1 (5 bases). V shed 2 bases and J shed 7 bases, with 14 bases lying between them. The CDR3 is 13 amino acids. Germline assignment: CDR1 GTSNPN and CDR2 SVGIG (reference sequence). The CDR3 bases are TGTGCCTGGAGTCCCCCAGGGCAGGGTGGCTACACCTTC. Amino acids: CAWSPPGQGGYTF.

V and J are TRBV10-2 and TRBJ2-1; TRBD2 might be the D (6 bases). Germline V gene data show CDR1 as WSHSY and CDR2 as SAAADI. Trimming cost V 3 bases and J 4 bases, with 16 bases left between them. The CDR3 covers 16 residues. In DNA form, the CDR3 reads TGCGCCAGCAGTGAATCAACTAGCAACTTTTACAATGAGCAGTTCTTC. It is translated as CASSESTSNFYNEQFF.

This rearrangement joins TRBV5-1 to TRBJ2-2; TRBD2 matches at 10 bases. There are 16 residues in the CDR3. V shed 5 bases and J 6 bases; nucleotides not matched to a gene: 10. Germline V lookup: CDR1 SGHRS, CDR2 YFSETQ. This CDR3 reads CASSSLIAGGAGELFF. The CDR3 DNA follows: TGCGCCAGCAGTAGCCTGATAGCGGGGGGCGCCGGGGAGCTGTTTTTT.

The chain has TRBV3-1 (or the pseudogene TRBV3-2) and TRBJ2-1; D unclear. CDR1 and CDR2 from the germline V gene are LGHDT and YNNKEL (reference sequence). The ends were cut back, 1 base at V and 7 bases at J, with 2 bases in the middle. The CDR3 is made up of 11 amino acids. The CDR3 loop is CASSQGNEQFF. The CDR3 DNA follows: TGTGCCAGCAGCCAAGGAAATGAGCAGTTCTTC.

The genes are TRBV6-1 and TRBJ1-1; possible D gene TRBD1, 6 bases. From germline, CDR1 is MNHNS and CDR2 SASEGT. V was clipped by 5 bases and J by 4 bases, with 17 bases between them. There are 15 residues in the CDR3. The CDR3 is CASSSTGSRSTEAFF. The CDR3 nucleotides are TGTGCCAGCAGTTCCACAGGGTCTCGGAGCACTGAAGCTTTCTTT.

The chain joins TRBV19 to TRBJ1-1, with 7 bases that match TRBD1. Trimming at V came to 5 bases and at J to 4 bases, leaving 10 bases not matched to a gene. The V gene's germline CDR1 is LNHDA and CDR2 SQIVND (reference sequence). This CDR3 contains 15 residues. The CDR3 region has the DNA TGTGCCAGTAGTCCTCGACAGGGCCCTAGCACTGAAGCTTTCTTT. Protein: CASSPRQGPSTEAFF. The full variable domain, with the rest looked up from reference TRBV19 and TRBJ1-1, is DGGITQSPKYLFRKEGQNVTLSCEQNLNHDAMYWYRQDPGQGLRLIYYSQIVNDFQKGDIAEGYSVSREKKESFPLTVTSAQKNPTAFYLCASSPRQGPSTEAFFGQGTRLTVV.